The clone carrying this T cell receptor beta chain occurred many times. The CDR3 consists of 14 residues. The trim removed 6 bases at V and 2 bases at J, leaving 4 bases unmatched. CDR1 is DFQATT and CDR2 is SNEGSKA in the germline V gene (reference sequence). The data are from a study of neurological immune-mediated disorders. TCRdb used MiXCR to reprocess the 5' RACE reads, holding one entry per CDR3 protein. The data contain 20,000 to 30,000 distinct CDR3 sequences, around an eighth of them singletons. The source is a woman aged 60-75 years with HTLV-1-associated myelopathy (HAM/TSP). The material sequenced was PBMCs. The chain employs TRBV20-1 and TRBJ2-3, with TRBD2 identical over 11 bases. CDR3 in DNA: TGCAGTGCCTCGACTAGCGGGACCACAGATACGCAGTATTTT. Its protein product is CSASTSGTTDTQYF.